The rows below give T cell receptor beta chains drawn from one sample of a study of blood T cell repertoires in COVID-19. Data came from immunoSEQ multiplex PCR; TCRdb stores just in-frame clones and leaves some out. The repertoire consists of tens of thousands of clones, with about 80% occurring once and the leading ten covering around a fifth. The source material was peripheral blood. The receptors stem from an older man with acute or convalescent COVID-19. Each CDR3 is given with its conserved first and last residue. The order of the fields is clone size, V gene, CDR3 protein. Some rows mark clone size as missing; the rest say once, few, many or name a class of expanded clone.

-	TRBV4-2	CASSQDSTSGGDRETQYF
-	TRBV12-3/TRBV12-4	CASSLRGTEAFF
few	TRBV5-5	CASSLGSFNEQFF
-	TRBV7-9	CASSSDGVTEAFF
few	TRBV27	CASSFGRGRISDTQYF
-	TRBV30	CAWSEGTGKNFYSNQPQHF
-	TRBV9	CASSHWGTADAEAFF
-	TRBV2	CASSEGIQPQHF
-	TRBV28	CASSLLTLGAYGYTF
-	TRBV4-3	CASSHGQGNTEAFF
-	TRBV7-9	CASSLLAGGSLGGELFF
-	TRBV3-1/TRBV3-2	CASQQGSHSLSATNEKLFF
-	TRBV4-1	CASSPRVGAEGYTF
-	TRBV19	CASRRTDFNQPQHF
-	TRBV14	CASSQGLVTEAFF
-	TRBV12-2	CASRSGGGTDTQYF
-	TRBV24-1	CATSDGSGGRQETQYF
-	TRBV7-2	CASSARAGTEAFF
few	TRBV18	CASSNRETYEQYF
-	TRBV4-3	CASSQDGTGNNQPQHF
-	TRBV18	CASSIGVNTEAFF
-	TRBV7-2	CASSPVGLASEQYF
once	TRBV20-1	CSASGSPSATNEKLFF
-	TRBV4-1	CASSQINRGGTNEKLFF
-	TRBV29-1	CSVVGRGRAEAFF
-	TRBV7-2	CASSSGGDRVGKLFF
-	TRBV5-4	CASSLGTGVDNSPLHF
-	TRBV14	CASSHVSGNTIYF
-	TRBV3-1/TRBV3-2	CASSGQDNSPLHF
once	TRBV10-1	CASRAVYRKVRTGLSIGLYSPLHF